These 4 T cell receptor beta chains originate from one sample sequenced in a study of blood T cell repertoires in COVID-19. Here immunoSEQ multiplex PCR was the method, and the copy in TCRdb shows in-frame clones only, minus some. Among about 210,000 clones listed, 80% to 90% were seen once. Material for sequencing was peripheral blood. These receptors all stem from a woman aged 40-49 years with active or convalescent COVID-19.

The chain recombines TRBV6-6 with TRBJ2-3; 8 bases are a match to TRBD2. The CDR3 is 15 amino acids. V lost 6 bases to trimming and J lost 2 bases; unmatched junction nucleotides: 7. Germline lookup yields CDR1 MNHNY and CDR2 SVGAGI (reference sequence). The CDR3 reads CASRYGTRDTDTQYF. CDR3 sequence (DNA): TGTGCCAGCAGATACGGGACTAGGGACACAGATACGCAGTATTTT.

The chain carries TRBV24-1 and TRBJ1-2; D ambiguous. V lost 5 bases and J lost 4, with 19 bases in between. The CDR3 is made up of 16 amino acids. Germline V gene data show CDR1 as KGHDR and CDR2 as SFDVKD. Written as DNA, the CDR3 is TGTGCCACCAGTGGTACTCATCCCCCGGGTCCCTATGGCTACACCTTC. Its protein is CATSGTHPPGPYGYTF.

This chain uses TRBV7-3 with TRBJ2-2; 9 nucleotides align to TRBD1. V was clipped by 2 bases and J by 0 bases; unmatched bases: 4. This CDR3 region has 17 residues. Per germline, CDR1 SGHTA and CDR2 FQGTGA. The chain's CDR3 is CASSLGQGSANTGELFF. CDR3 DNA sequence: TGTGCCAGCAGCTTAGGACAGGGGAGCGCGAACACCGGGGAGCTGTTTTTT.

The chain is built from TRBV24-1 and TRBJ1-1; D possibly corresponds to TRBD1 (5 bases). V lost 6 bases and J 3 bases, leaving 10 bases between the germline ends. CDR1 is KGHDR, CDR2 SFDVKD, per germline. This CDR3 has 13 amino acids. DNA for the CDR3: TGTGCCACCAGTCAGGGAAGGTACACTGAAGCTTTCTTT. Its translation: CATSQGRYTEAFF.